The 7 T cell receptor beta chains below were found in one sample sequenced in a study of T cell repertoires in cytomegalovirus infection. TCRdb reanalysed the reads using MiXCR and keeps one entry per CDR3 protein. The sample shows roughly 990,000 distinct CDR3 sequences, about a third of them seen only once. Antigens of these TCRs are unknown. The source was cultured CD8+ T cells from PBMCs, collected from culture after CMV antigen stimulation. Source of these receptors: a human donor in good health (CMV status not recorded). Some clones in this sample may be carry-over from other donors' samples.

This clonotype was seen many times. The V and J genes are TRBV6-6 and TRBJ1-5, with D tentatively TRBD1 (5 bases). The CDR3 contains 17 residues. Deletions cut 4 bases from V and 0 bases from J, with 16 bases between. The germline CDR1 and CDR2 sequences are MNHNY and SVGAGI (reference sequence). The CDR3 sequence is CASSFDRHLDSNQPQHF. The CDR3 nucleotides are TGTGCCAGCAGTTTTGACAGACACCTAGATAGCAATCAGCCCCAGCATTTT.

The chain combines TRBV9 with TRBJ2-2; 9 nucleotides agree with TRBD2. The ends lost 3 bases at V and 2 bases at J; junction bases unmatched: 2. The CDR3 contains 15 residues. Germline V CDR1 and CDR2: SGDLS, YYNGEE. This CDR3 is CASSASGANTGELFF. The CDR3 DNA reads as TGTGCCAGCAGCGCTAGCGGGGCCAACACCGGGGAGCTGTTTTTT.

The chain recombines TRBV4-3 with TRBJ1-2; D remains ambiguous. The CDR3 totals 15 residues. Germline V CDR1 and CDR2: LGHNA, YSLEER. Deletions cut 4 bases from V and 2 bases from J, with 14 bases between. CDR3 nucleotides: TGCGCCAGCAGCCCCGCGGCGATTTCAAACTATGGCTACACCTTC. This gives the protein CASSPAAISNYGYTF.

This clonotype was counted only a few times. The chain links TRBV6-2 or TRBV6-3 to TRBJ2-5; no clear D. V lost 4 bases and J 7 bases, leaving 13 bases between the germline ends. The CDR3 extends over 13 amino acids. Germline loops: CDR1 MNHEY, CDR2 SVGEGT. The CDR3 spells CASSLDPTGTQYF. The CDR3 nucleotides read TGTGCCAGCAGTTTAGACCCTACCGGGACCCAGTACTTC.

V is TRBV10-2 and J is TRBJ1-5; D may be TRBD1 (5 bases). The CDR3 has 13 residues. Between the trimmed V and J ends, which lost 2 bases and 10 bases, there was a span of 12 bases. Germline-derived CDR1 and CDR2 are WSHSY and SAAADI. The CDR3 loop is CASSELLGVPQHF. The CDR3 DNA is TGCGCCAGCAGTGAGCTTTTAGGGGTACCCCAGCATTTT.

Here the CDR3 reads CASRPQKWGNTIYF. Written as DNA, the CDR3 is TGTGCCAGCAGGCCCCAAAAGTGGGGAAACACCATATATTTT. The chain is built from TRBV7-6 and TRBJ1-3, with no clear D. CDR3 length equals 14 residues. V was pared by 6 bases and J by 4 bases, with 13 bases between. In germline, CDR1 is SGHVS, CDR2 FNYEAQ.

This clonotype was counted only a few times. The CDR3 DNA is TGTGCCAGCAGGAGGTCCGTCCAGGAAACCAACACTGAAGCTTTCTTT. Translating gives CASRRSVQETNTEAFF. J is TRBJ1-1 and V is TRBV6-6, with no clear D. This CDR3 has 16 amino acids. Looked up from germline, CDR1 is MNHNY and CDR2 is SVGAGI (reference sequence). Trimming left V 6 bases short and J 2 bases short, with 19 bases between.